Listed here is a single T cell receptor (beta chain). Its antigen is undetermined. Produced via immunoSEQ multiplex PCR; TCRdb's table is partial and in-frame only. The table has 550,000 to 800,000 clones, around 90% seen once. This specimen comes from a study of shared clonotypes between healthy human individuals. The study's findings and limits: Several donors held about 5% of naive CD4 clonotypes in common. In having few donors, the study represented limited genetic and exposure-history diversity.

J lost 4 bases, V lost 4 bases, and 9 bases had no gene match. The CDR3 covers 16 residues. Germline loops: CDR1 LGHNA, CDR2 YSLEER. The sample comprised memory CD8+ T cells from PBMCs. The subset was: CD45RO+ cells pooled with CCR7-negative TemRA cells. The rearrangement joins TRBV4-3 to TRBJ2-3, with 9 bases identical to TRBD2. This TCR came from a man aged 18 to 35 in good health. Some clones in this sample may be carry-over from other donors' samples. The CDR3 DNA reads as TGCGCCAGCAGCCTTGGGTGGCGCGGGAGGGCAGATACGCAGTATTTT. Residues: CASSLGWRGRADTQYF.